This T cell receptor beta chain was sequenced for a study of T cell responses to AZD1222 COVID-19 vaccine. V dropped 0 bases and J dropped 0 bases, with 2 bases sitting between them. CDR1 and CDR2 (germline): SGHRS, YFSETQ. The CDR3 loop spans 13 amino acids. Assay used: immunoSEQ multiplex PCR; TCRdb lists only in-frame clones, some missing. The data hold about 140,000 clones, with about 86% observed a single time. This TCR came from an adult who received the AZD1222 COVID-19 vaccine. The chain is built from TRBV5-1 and TRBJ2-3; no firm D call. The source was peripheral blood, collected 28 days after the second AZD1222 dose. CDR3 nucleotide sequence: TGCGCCAGCAGCTTGGACAGCACAGATACGCAGTATTTT. This encodes CASSLDSTDTQYF.